This T cell receptor beta chain was documented in a study of blood T cell repertoires in COVID-19. Using immunoSEQ multiplex PCR, the repertoire was profiled, and TCRdb retains in-frame clones only, with some absent. The table lists fewer than 20,000 clones, around nine tenths of them singletons. Sequences were obtained from peripheral blood. This clonotype was sampled from a human donor in a cohort sampled during active COVID-19.

This CDR3 is CASSLAFAGNPQETQYF. In DNA, the CDR3 is TGTGCCAGCAGCTTGGCCTTCGCAGGGAACCCCCAAGAGACCCAGTACTTC. The J gene is TRBJ2-5, the V gene TRBV5-6, with TRBD1 as a possible D gene (5 bases). The CDR3 is made up of 17 amino acids. In germline, CDR1 is SGHDT, CDR2 YYEEEE. V was clipped by 0 bases and J by 1 base, with 16 bases between them.